This T cell receptor beta chain was sequenced for a study of neoadjuvant anti-PD-1 for oral cavity cancer (dated by TCRdb to about 2021). With respect to the entire study: Before curative-intent surgical resection, most patients were given three to four biweekly doses of nivolumab at 3 mg/kg. Patients without progression received a fourth nivolumab dose around day 43 and underwent definitive surgical resection on days 50-56. There were roughly 11 patients in the parent correlative cohort, and the response rate was less than 40%. Patients with complete response, partial response or stable disease by RECIST 1.1 were defined as responders, whereas patients with progression were defined as non-responders. Study-wide findings and limitations: Only three patients per response group were included in the TCR analyses, and larger cohorts for validation were called for by the authors. After neoadjuvant nivolumab, non-responders showed significantly higher T cell clonality (Gini index) in PBMCs than responders did. Higher pretreatment blood Treg/Th17 ratios correlated with both higher pretreatment blood TCRbeta clonality and lower post-treatment tumor TCRbeta clonality.

CDR3 length: 12 amino acids, cysteine to phenylalanine. CDR3 DNA only is kept here, 36 bases in frame from base 1. At the junction V is shortened by 6 bases and J by 6 bases, with 12 bases in between. The CDR1 and CDR2 encoded by the germline V gene are SNHLY and FYNNEI. Concerning this clone itself: The target of this receptor is not known. Nothing much larger sits one base from this clone, and base qualities are not available.

PBMC libraries used mostly around 0.5 ug of input genomic DNA for deep sequencing, with six replicates per sample. Following the manufacturer's instructions, the team built TCRbeta libraries using the immunoSEQ hsTCRbeta kit. Sequencing of the completed libraries took place using an Illumina NovaSeq 6000 S4 flow cell after they had been pooled to roughly 2.9 nM. The source study handled its data this way. The immunoSEQ Analyzer handled quality control and preprocessing of the raw data. The analysis was limited to productive rearrangements, and each clonotype was defined by a unique CDR3 amino acid sequence. Repertoire clonality was estimated as the Gini-Simpson index, which was calculated using the R package tcR. Student's t test was used to compare Gini indices, while Pearson correlation assessed associations with tumor size change. The table comes from immuneACCESS by way of TCRdb, which keeps in-frame sequences with V and J called. Part of the clones is missing from these tables; in studies checked, under half for an unresolved V gene and the rest for unknown reasons. V, J and clone size are taken as reported in that table, and D and trimming were inferred from the DNA itself. The sample contains about 72,000 clones, around four fifths of them found a single time. The biggest ten clones account for roughly 3.5% of the sample.

The sample's time point label, decoded: before neoadjuvant nivolumab. The patients had newly diagnosed stage II-IVA oral cavity squamous cell carcinoma and had not received any prior systemic or radiation treatment. The cohort was composed of patients with HPV-negative, locally advanced oral cavity squamous cell carcinoma. Peripheral blood mononuclear cells were analyzed directly, without maintenance or expansion in culture. The samples were obtained from a longitudinal correlative study of a single-arm phase II trial testing neoadjuvant nivolumab in oral cavity squamous cell carcinoma. Genomic DNA-based TCRbeta sequencing was performed on subject-matched pre- and post-treatment PBMCs and tumors from three responders and three non-responders. Peripheral blood mononuclear cells were collected before nivolumab treatment and again after treatment, at the time of surgery. The Maxwell RSC DNA from Cells kit was used to extract genomic DNA from PBMCs.

The rearrangement joined TRBV2 to TRBJ2-7; the D element could tentatively be TRBD1 or TRBD2, as 5 bases agree for each. Here the sequenced sample was PBMCs, taken before nivolumab (anti-PD-1) treatment. The origin of this receptor is a person aged 35 to 85 with oral cavity squamous cell carcinoma. At the DNA level, the sequence is TGTGCCAGCAGGGAGGACATCACCGAGCAGTACTTC. Its protein is CASREDITEQYF.